A single sample gave rise to the 7 T cell receptor beta chains below, sequenced in a study of T cell clonality in common variable immunodeficiency. Study conclusions and caveats: Common variable immunodeficiency TCR beta sequences reportedly had fewer deletions and N-nucleotide insertions.

Produced via immunoSEQ multiplex PCR; TCRdb's table is partial and in-frame only. Sampling found 30,000 to 35,000 clones, none seen once. These receptors lack a known antigen. What was sequenced was peripheral blood mononuclear cells. The receptors originated from a human donor with common variable immunodeficiency.

By share, this clone ranks as medium-sized. The missing CDR3 end, 3 residues past where the read stops, is filled in from the germline J gene. The chain combines TRBV20-1 with TRBJ1-2; D is unclear. Germline-derived CDR1 and CDR2 are DFQATT and SNEGSKA (reference sequence). This CDR3 is built from 14 residues. V was trimmed by 0 bases and J by 4 bases, leaving 12 bases between them. The sequenced CDR3 bases are TGCAGTGCTAGAGATCCCCTTCGGGTCTATGGC. It translates to CSARDPLRVYG. The whole CDR3 region reads CSARDPLRVYGYTF.

About this clone: The read stops 3 residues short of the end of the CDR3; the missing end is completed from the germline J gene. The chain is built from TRBV5-4 and TRBJ2-7, with D hard to call. The germline V gene encodes CDR1 SGHNT and CDR2 YYREEE (reference sequence). CDR3 length: 12 amino acids. V was cut by 0 bases and J by 4 bases, with 5 bases left in between. The CDR3 spells CASSLGLYEQYF. The sequenced CDR3 bases are TGTGCCAGCAGCTTGGGACTGTACGAG.

Many counts were recorded for this clone. The sequenced fragment ends 3 residues before the CDR3 boundary, so the rest is inferred from the germline J gene. V and J are TRBV5-5 and TRBJ2-5; 9 bases agree with TRBD1. The CDR3 length is 15 residues. Germline lookup yields CDR1 SGHKS and CDR2 YYEKEE (reference sequence). V lost 3 bases, J lost 4 bases, and 7 bases stayed unmatched. Partial CDR3 DNA: TGTGCCAGCAGCTCCGGGACAGGGCTTCGAGAGACC. This sequence encodes CASSSGTGLRET. The full CDR3 sequence reads CASSSGTGLRETQYF.

Only a few counts were recorded for this clone. The read stops 3 residues short of the end of the CDR3; the missing end is completed from the germline J gene. The rearrangement links TRBV6-1 to TRBJ2-7, with a tentative D call TRBD1 (5 bases). The germline V gene encodes CDR1 MNHNS and CDR2 SASEGT. With 3 bases removed from V and 2 bases from J, the gap between germline ends came to 8 bases. The CDR3 runs 13 residues. The DNA read from the CDR3 is TGTGCCAGCAGTGAGTACAGGACCTACGAG. This translates into CASSEYRTYE. The CDR3 in full is CASSEYRTYEQYF.

Of note for this clone: The CDR3 goes on 3 residues after the read ends, and that part is filled in from the germline J gene. J is TRBJ2-1 and V is TRBV20-1; weak D call: TRBD2 (6 bases). This CDR3 is 15 amino acids long. Germline loops: CDR1 DFQATT, CDR2 SNEGSKA (reference sequence). The ends were cut back, 0 bases at V and 9 bases at J, with 18 bases in the middle. CDR3 in amino acids: CSARDGGRTWAEQFF. Incomplete CDR3 DNA: TGCAGTGCTAGAGATGGGGGGAGAACGTGGGCTGAG.

This clone occurred many times. Read sequence stops 3 residues before the CDR3 end, and the germline J gene provides the missing end. J is TRBJ2-1 and V is TRBV14; D is possibly TRBD2 (6 bases). V gave up 1 base and J gave up 7 bases, with 17 bases separating them. The CDR3 contains 16 residues. Looked up from germline, CDR1 is SGHDN and CDR2 is FVKESK. The CDR3 bases that were read are TGTGCCAGCAGCCAAGTGGCGGGATCCTCGGGGAATGAG. Translated, it gives CASSQVAGSSGNE. The CDR3 in full is CASSQVAGSSGNEQFF. The entire variable domain, with the rest obtained from reference TRBV14 and TRBJ2-1, is as follows: EAGVTQFPSHSVIEKGQTVTLRCDPISGHDNLYWYRRVMGKEIKFLLHFVKESKQDESGMPNNRFLAERTGGTYSTLKVQPAELEDSGVYFCASSQVAGSSGNEQFFGPGTRLTVL.

This clone was observed a few times. The CDR3 is cut off 3 residues early in the read; its end comes from the germline J gene. The V and J genes are TRBV7-9 and TRBJ1-2; a possible D gene is TRBD1 (5 bases). CDR1 and CDR2 from the germline V gene are SEHNR and FQNEAQ (reference sequence). The CDR3 loop spans 15 amino acids. Trimming removed 5 bases at V and 3 bases at J, with 16 bases between. CDR3 bases read: TGTGCCAGCAGCCAGTCCCCCGCGGGGGACTATGGC. Its protein product is CASSQSPAGDYG. The full-length CDR3 reads as CASSQSPAGDYGYTF.